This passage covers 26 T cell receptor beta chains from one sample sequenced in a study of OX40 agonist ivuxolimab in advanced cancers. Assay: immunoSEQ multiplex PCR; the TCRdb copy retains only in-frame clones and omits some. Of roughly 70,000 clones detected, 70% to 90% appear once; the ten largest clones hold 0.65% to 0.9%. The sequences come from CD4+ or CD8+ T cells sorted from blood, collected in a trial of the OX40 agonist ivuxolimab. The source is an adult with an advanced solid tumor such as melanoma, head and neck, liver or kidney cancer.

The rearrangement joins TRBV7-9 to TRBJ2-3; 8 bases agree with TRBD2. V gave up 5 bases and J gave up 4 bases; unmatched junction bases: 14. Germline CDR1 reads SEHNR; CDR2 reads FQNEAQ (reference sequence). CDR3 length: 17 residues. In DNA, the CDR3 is TGTGCCAGCAGCAACAAACAACGGGGGGGCCCGGCAGATACGCAGTATTTT. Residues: CASSNKQRGGPADTQYF. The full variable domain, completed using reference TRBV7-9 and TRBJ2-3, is DTGVSQNPRHKITKRGQNVTFRCDPISEHNRLYWYRQTLGQGPEFLTYFQNEAQLEKSRLLSDRFSAERPKGSFSTLEIQRTEQGDSAMYLCASSNKQRGGPADTQYFGPGTRLTVL.

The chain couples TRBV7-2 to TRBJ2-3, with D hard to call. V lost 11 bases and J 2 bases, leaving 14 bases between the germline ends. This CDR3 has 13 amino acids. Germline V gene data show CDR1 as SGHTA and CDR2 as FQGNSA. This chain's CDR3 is CAGRGRNTDTQYF. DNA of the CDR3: TGTGCCGGACGAGGCAGAAACACAGATACGCAGTATTTT.

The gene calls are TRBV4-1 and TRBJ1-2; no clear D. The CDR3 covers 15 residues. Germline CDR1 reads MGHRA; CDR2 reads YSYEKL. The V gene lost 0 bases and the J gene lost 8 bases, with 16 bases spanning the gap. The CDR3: CASSQDVVRVRGYTF. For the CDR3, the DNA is TGCGCCAGCAGCCAAGATGTCGTGAGGGTACGGGGCTACACCTTC.

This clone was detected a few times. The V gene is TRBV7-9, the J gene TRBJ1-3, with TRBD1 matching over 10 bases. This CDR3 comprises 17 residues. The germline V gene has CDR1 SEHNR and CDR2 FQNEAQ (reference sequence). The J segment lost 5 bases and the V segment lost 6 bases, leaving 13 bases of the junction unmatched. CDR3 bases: TGTGCCAGCAGTCCACCATTTTCGGGACAGGGGAGAAACACCATATATTTT. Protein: CASSPPFSGQGRNTIYF.

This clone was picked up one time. In DNA form, the CDR3 reads TGTGCCAGCAGCGTAGAAGGTGGCGGGAGGGTCAATGAGCAGTTCTTC. This codes for CASSVEGGGRVNEQFF. The rearrangement joins TRBV9 to TRBJ2-1; TRBD2 matches at 9 bases. The CDR3 runs to 16 residues. The germline V gene has CDR1 SGDLS and CDR2 YYNGEE. V was pared by 0 bases and J by 6 bases, with 7 bases of the junction left unmatched.

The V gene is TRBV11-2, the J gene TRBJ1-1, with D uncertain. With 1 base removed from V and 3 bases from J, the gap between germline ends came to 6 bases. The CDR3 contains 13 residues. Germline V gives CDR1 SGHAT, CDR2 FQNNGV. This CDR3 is CASSLADYTEAFF. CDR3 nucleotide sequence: TGTGCCAGCAGCTTAGCCGACTACACTGAAGCTTTCTTT.

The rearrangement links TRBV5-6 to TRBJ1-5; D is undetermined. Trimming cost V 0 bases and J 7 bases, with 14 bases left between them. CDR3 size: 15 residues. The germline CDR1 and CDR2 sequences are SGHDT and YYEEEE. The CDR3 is CASSLAARVGQPQHF. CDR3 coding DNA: TGTGCCAGCAGCTTGGCCGCCCGGGTCGGCCAGCCCCAGCATTTT.

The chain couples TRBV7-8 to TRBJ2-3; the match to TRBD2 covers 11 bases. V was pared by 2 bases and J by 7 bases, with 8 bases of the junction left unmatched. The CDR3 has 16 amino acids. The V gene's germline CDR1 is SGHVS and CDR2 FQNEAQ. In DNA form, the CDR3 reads TGTGCCAGCAGCTTATGGTCCCAGACTAGCGGGAATACGCAGTATTTT. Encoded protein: CASSLWSQTSGNTQYF.

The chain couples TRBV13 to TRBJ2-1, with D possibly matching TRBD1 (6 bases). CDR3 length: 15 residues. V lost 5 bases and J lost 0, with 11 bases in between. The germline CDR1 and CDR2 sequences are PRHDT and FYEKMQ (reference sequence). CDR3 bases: TGTGCCAGCAGCAGTCGACAGGCCTCCTACAATGAGCAGTTCTTC. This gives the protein CASSSRQASYNEQFF.

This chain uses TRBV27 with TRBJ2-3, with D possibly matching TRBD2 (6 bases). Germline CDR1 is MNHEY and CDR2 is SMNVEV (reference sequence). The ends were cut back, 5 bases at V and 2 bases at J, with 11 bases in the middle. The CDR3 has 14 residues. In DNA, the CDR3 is TGTGCCAGCAGTCAATGGACTACCACAGATACGCAGTATTTT. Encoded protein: CASSQWTTTDTQYF.

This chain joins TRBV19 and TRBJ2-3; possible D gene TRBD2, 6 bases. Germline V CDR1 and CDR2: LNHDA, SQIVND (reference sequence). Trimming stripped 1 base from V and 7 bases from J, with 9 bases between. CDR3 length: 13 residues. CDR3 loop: CASSIAGRHTQYF. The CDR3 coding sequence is TGTGCCAGTAGTATAGCGGGGAGGCATACGCAGTATTTT. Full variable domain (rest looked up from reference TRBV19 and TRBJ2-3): DGGITQSPKYLFRKEGQNVTLSCEQNLNHDAMYWYRQDPGQGLRLIYYSQIVNDFQKGDIAEGYSVSREKKESFPLTVTSAQKNPTAFYLCASSIAGRHTQYFGPGTRLTVL.

CDR3 nucleotide sequence: TGTGCCAGCAGGGGAGTCCAAGAGACCCAGTACTTC. Protein sequence: CASRGVQETQYF. V usage is TRBV2 and J usage is TRBJ2-5; D may be TRBD2 (5 bases). Trimming took 6 bases from V and 1 from J, leaving 6 bases between them. CDR1 is SNHLY, CDR2 FYNNEI, per germline. This CDR3 is built from 12 residues.

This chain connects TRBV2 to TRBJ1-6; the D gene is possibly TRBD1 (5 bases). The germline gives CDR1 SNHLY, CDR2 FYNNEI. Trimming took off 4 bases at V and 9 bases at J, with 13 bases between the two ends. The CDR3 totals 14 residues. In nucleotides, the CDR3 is TGTGCCAGCAGTGCAGGGCGATCGGGTTCACCCCTCCACTTT. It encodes CASSAGRSGSPLHF.

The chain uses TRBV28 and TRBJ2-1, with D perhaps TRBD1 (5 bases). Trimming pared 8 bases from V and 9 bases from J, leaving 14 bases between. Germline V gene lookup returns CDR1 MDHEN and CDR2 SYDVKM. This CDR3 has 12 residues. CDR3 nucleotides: TGTGCCAGCCGCCCAGGACATGGTGAGCAGTTCTTC. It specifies CASRPGHGEQFF. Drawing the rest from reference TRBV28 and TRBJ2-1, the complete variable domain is DVKVTQSSRYLVKRTGEKVFLECVQDMDHENMFWYRQDPGLGLRLIYFSYDVKMKEKGDIPEGYSVSREKKERFSLILESASTNQTSMYLCASRPGHGEQFFGPGTRLTVL.

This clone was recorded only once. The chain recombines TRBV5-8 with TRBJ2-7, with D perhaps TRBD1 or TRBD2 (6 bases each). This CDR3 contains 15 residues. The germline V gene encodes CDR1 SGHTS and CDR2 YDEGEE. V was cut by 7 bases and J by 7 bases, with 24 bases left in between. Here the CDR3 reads CASSMGAGRVEEQYF. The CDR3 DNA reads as TGTGCCAGCTCCATGGGGGCCGGGAGAGTGGAAGAGCAGTACTTC.

The CDR3 DNA reads TGCAGCGTCGCCATGACAGGGGAAAGCAATCAGCCCCAGCATTTT. This translates into CSVAMTGESNQPQHF. The rearrangement uses TRBV29-1 and TRBJ1-5, with 8 bases lining up with TRBD1. V lost 6 bases to trimming and J lost 1 base; unmatched junction nucleotides: 8. The germline V gene has CDR1 SQVTM and CDR2 ANQGSEA. The CDR3 covers 15 residues.

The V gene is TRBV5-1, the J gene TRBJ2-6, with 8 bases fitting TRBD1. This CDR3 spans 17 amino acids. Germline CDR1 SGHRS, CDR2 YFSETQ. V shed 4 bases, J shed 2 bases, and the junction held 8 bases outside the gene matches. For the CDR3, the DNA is TGCGCCAGCAGCAGTCTGGCACAGGGGGCTGGGGCCAACGTCCTGACTTTC. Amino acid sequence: CASSSLAQGAGANVLTF.

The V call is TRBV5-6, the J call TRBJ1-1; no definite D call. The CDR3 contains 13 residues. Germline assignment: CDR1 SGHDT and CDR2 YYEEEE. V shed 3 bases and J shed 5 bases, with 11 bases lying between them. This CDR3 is CASSSVLGTEAFF. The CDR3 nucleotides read TGTGCCAGCAGCTCCGTCTTGGGAACTGAAGCTTTCTTT.

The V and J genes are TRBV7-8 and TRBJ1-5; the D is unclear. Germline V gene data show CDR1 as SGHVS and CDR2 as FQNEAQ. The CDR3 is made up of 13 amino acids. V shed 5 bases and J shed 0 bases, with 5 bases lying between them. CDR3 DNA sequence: TGTGCCAGCAGCCGCTTTAGCAATCAGCCCCAGCATTTT. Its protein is CASSRFSNQPQHF.

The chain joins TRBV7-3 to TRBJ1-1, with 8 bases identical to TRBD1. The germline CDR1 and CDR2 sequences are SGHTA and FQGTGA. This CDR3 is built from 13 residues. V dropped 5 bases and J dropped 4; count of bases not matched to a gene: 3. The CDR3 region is CASSQDRATEAFF. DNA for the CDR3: TGTGCCAGCAGCCAGGACAGGGCCACTGAAGCTTTCTTT.

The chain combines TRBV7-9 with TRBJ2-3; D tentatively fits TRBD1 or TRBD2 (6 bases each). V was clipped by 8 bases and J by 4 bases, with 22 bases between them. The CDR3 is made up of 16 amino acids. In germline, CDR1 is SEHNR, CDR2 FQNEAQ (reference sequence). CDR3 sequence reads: CASRARRGGLSDTQYF. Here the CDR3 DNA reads TGTGCCAGCCGGGCCCGGCGAGGGGGGCTTTCAGATACGCAGTATTTT.

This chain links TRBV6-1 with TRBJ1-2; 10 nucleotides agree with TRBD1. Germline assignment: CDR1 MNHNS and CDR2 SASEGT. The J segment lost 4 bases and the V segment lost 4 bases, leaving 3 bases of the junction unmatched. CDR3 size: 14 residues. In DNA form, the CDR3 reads TGTGCCAGCAGTGCCTGGACAGGGGGCTATGGCTACACCTTC. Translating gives CASSAWTGGYGYTF.

CDR3 protein: CASRLVLAGRHEQFF. Here the CDR3 DNA reads TGTGCCAGCAGGCTTGTACTAGCGGGAAGGCATGAGCAGTTCTTC. The V gene is TRBV19, the J gene TRBJ2-1, with 10 nucleotides matching TRBD2. Germline V gene sequence: CDR1 LNHDA, CDR2 SQIVND (reference sequence). The CDR3 runs to 15 residues. V gave up 9 bases and J gave up 8 bases; unmatched junction bases: 13.

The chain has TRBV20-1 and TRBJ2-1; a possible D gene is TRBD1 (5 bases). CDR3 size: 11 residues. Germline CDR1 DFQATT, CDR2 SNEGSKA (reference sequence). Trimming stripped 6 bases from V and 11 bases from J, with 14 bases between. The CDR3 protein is CSATLGRKQFF. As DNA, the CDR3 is TGCAGTGCCACTCTGGGGCGAAAGCAGTTCTTC.

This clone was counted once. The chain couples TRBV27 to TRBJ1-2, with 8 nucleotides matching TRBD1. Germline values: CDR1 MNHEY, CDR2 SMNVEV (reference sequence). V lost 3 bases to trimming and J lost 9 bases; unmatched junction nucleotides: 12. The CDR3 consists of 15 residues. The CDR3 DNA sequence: TGTGCCAGCAGTTTCTACGGACAGGGTGGGCGAAGCTACACCTTC. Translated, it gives CASSFYGQGGRSYTF.

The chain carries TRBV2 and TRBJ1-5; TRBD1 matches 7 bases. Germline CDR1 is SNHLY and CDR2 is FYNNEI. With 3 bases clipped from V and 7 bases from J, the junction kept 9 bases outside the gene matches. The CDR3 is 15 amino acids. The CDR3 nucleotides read TGTGCCAGCAGTGACCCTACAGGGGTAGGGCAGCCCCAGCATTTT. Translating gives CASSDPTGVGQPQHF.